The clone carrying this T cell receptor beta chain came up a few times. This record comes from a study of control samples from healthy donors and cancer patients. The method was immunoSEQ multiplex PCR; TCRdb's version includes in-frame clones alone and lacks a portion of them. The sample records about 100,000 clones, about 90% being singletons. Germline CDR1 GTSNPN, CDR2 SVGIG (reference sequence). This CDR3 has 11 amino acids. Trimming took off 1 base at V and 8 bases at J, with 8 bases between the two ends. Sequences were obtained from blood. This clonotype was sampled from a woman aged 45-65 years in good health. The chain couples TRBV30 to TRBJ1-2; D is uncertain. The CDR3 region has the DNA TGTGCCTGGAGTGCTCCGGGGGGCTACACCTTC. Translating gives CAWSAPGGYTF.